This T cell receptor beta chain was identified in a study of blood T cell repertoires in COVID-19. Overall study: The United States, Italy and Spain provided the acute and convalescent COVID-19 samples. In each case, the material was cDNA or gDNA derived from T cells, B-cell-depleted T cells, or PBMCs.

Authors' processing steps: Amplification from reference gene primers served as the basis for estimated nucleated cell counts. Clones were sequenced by immunoSEQ multiplex PCR, and TCRdb holds only the in-frame ones, with some missing. V, J and clone size derive from that table, while D and trimming were established from the DNA sequence. The data hold about 220,000 clones, with 70% to 90% observed a single time. Unmatched junction bases numbered 9, after V lost 4 bases and J lost 6 bases. The CDR3 sequence is 16 residues long. Germline values: CDR1 LNHDA, CDR2 SQIVND (reference sequence). This sequence joins TRBV19 and TRBJ2-2, with TRBD2 matching over 9 bases. The source is a human donor in a cohort sampled during active COVID-19. Sample: peripheral blood. CDR3 protein: CASSRTSGRRAGELFF. The DNA for the CDR3 is TGTGCCAGTAGTAGGACGAGCGGGAGGAGGGCCGGGGAGCTGTTTTTT.